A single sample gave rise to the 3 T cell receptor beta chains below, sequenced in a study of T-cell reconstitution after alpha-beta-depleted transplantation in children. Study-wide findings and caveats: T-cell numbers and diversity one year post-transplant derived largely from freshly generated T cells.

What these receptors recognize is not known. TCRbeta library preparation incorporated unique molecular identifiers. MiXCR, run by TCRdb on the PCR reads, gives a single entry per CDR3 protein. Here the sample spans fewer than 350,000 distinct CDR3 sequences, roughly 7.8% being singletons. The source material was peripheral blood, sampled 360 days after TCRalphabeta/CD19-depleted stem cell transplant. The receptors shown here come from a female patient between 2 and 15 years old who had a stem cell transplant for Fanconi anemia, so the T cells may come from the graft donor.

For the CDR3, the DNA is TGTGCCAGTGTCGGTGGGGGGGCGTACAATGAGCAGTTCTTC. Protein sequence: CASVGGGAYNEQFF. This sequence joins TRBV19 and TRBJ2-1; TRBD2 is a possible D gene (7 bases). The V end lost 8 bases, the J end lost 4 bases, and 15 bases lay between the germline ends. CDR1 LNHDA and CDR2 SQIVND come from the germline V gene (reference sequence). The CDR3 runs to 14 residues.

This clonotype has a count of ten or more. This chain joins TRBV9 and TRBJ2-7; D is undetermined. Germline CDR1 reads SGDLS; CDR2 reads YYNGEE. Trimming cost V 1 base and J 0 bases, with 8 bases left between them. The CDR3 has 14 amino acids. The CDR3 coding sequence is TGTGCCAGCAGCGTATTCTACCCCTCCTACGAGCAGTACTTC. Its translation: CASSVFYPSYEQYF.

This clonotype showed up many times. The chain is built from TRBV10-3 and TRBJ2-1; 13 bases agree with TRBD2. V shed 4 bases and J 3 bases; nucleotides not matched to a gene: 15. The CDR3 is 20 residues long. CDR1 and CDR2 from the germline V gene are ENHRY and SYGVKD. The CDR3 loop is CAISGGVKGLAGDVYNEQFF. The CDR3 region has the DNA TGTGCCATCAGTGGGGGGGTTAAAGGACTAGCGGGAGATGTCTACAATGAGCAGTTCTTC.